A single sample is the source of the 21 T cell receptor beta chains below, sequenced in a study of T cell repertoires in cytomegalovirus infection. TCRdb passed the reads through MiXCR, listing each CDR3 protein once. The sample includes fewer than 400,000 distinct CDR3 sequences, less than 20% of them seen just once. Sequencing used PBMCs. The source is a human donor in good health (CMV status not recorded). Some clones in this sample may be carry-over from other donors' samples.

The chain uses TRBV25-1 and TRBJ1-3; tentative D call: TRBD1 (6 bases). CDR1 is MGHDK, CDR2 SYGVNS, per germline. The CDR3 contains 13 residues. V was clipped by 2 bases and J by 6 bases, with 8 bases between them. The DNA for the CDR3 is TGTGCCAGCAGTGAAGGGGGGCTAAACACCATATATTTT. It specifies CASSEGGLNTIYF.

This clonotype occurred a few times. The chain combines TRBV2 with TRBJ1-2; 8 nucleotides align to TRBD1. The CDR3 is 14 residues long. The J segment lost 6 bases and the V segment lost 6 bases, leaving 9 bases of the junction unmatched. Germline V gene lookup returns CDR1 SNHLY and CDR2 FYNNEI. The CDR3 reads CASRRTGTSHGYTF. The DNA of the CDR3 is TGTGCCAGCAGGAGGACAGGGACCTCCCATGGCTACACCTTC.

This clonotype was observed a few times. The V and J genes are TRBV6-5 and TRBJ2-5, with D possibly matching TRBD1 (5 bases). Germline V gene data show CDR1 as MNHEY and CDR2 as SVGAGI. This CDR3 comprises 17 residues. The V end lost 6 bases, the J end lost 4 bases, and 24 bases lay between the germline ends. DNA for the CDR3: TGTGCCAGCAGAAAACTCGGCCTCCTCGGTAGGGGAGAGACCCAGTACTTC. It translates to CASRKLGLLGRGETQYF.

This rearrangement joins TRBV19 to TRBJ1-5; D is unclear. The germline V gene has CDR1 LNHDA and CDR2 SQIVND (reference sequence). The length of the CDR3 is 18 residues. V was shortened by 1 base and J by 1 base, with 17 bases between the two germline ends. This chain's CDR3 is CASSIGRYLGKSNQPQHF. As DNA, the CDR3 is TGTGCCAGTAGTATAGGGAGGTATCTGGGGAAGAGCAATCAGCCCCAGCATTTT.

The J gene is TRBJ2-7, the V gene TRBV6-1; 7 nucleotides align to TRBD1. This CDR3 contains 13 residues. CDR1 is MNHNS and CDR2 is SASEGT in the germline V gene. The CDR3 sequence: CAVQRDSLYEQYF. The CDR3 DNA sequence: TGTGCAGTCCAGAGGGACAGTCTCTACGAGCAGTACTTC.

CDR3 DNA: TGTGCCAGCAGCCGAAAGGACACTGAAGCTTTCTTT. Protein product: CASSRKDTEAFF. The chain has TRBV6-5 and TRBJ1-1; D gene uncertain. Germline V gene lookup returns CDR1 MNHEY and CDR2 SVGAGI. CDR3 length: 12 residues. V was cut by 6 bases and J by 3 bases, with 8 bases left in between.

This clonotype was observed at least ten times. The chain is built from TRBV7-2 and TRBJ1-2; 7 bases agree with TRBD1. Trimming at V came to 5 bases and at J to 8 bases, leaving 8 bases not matched to a gene. Germline V gives CDR1 SGHTA, CDR2 FQGNSA. CDR3 length: 13 amino acids. CDR3 residues: CASSLEEGAGYTF. CDR3 in DNA: TGTGCCAGCAGCCTGGAGGAGGGGGCGGGCTACACCTTC.

This clonotype was detected ten times or more. CDR3 residues: CASSRRVKYQETQYF. CDR3 nucleotide sequence: TGTGCCAGCAGCCGGAGGGTAAAGTACCAAGAGACCCAGTACTTC. The chain couples TRBV7-2 to TRBJ2-5, with D possibly being TRBD2 (6 bases). The V gene's germline CDR1 is SGHTA and CDR2 FQGNSA. V lost 5 bases and J 0 bases, leaving 13 bases between the germline ends. This CDR3 region has 15 residues.

This clonotype has a count of ten or more. The chain combines TRBV11-2 with TRBJ1-1; D gene uncertain. The length of the CDR3 is 13 residues. The V end was cut by 5 bases, the J end by 0 bases, with 7 bases between. Germline CDR1 is SGHAT and CDR2 is FQNNGV. The CDR3 is CASSDGLNTEAFF. CDR3 nucleotides: TGTGCCAGCAGCGATGGATTGAACACTGAAGCTTTCTTT.

On this clonotype: A read error may be the cause here, since a much bigger clone is one base away. This chain joins TRBV5-1 and TRBJ2-1; TRBD2 matches 11 bases. The ends lost 1 base at V and 9 bases at J; junction bases unmatched: 3. This CDR3 region has 14 residues. Germline-derived CDR1 and CDR2 are SGHRS and YFSETQ. The chain's CDR3 is CASSLRGLAVEQFF. CDR3 nucleotide sequence: TGCGCCAGCAGCTTGCGGGGACTAGCGGTTGAGCAGTTCTTC.

This clonotype was detected a few times. The chain couples TRBV5-1 to TRBJ1-1; 7 bases are shared with TRBD1. The ends lost 0 bases at V and 4 bases at J; junction bases unmatched: 6. This CDR3 has 15 residues. Per germline, CDR1 SGHRS and CDR2 YFSETQ. The CDR3 loop reads CASSLVATGSTEAFF. The CDR3 DNA is TGCGCCAGCAGCTTGGTCGCGACAGGGAGCACTGAAGCTTTCTTT.

This clonotype was detected many times. The J gene is TRBJ1-6, the V gene TRBV6-5; 9 positions match TRBD1. CDR3 length: 16 amino acids. Per the germline V gene, CDR1 is MNHEY and CDR2 is SVGAGI. Unmatched junction bases numbered 6, after V lost 2 bases and J lost 7 bases. The DNA of the CDR3 is TGTGCCAGCAGTTACCGGGGACAGGGAGAAAATTCACCCCTCCACTTT. It codes for CASSYRGQGENSPLHF.

The chain links TRBV5-6 to TRBJ2-7; no clear D. Germline V gene sequence: CDR1 SGHDT, CDR2 YYEEEE. The CDR3 has 14 amino acids. The V and J ends lost 4 bases and 5 bases respectively, with 16 bases between them. Here the CDR3 reads CASSRNHLGDEQYF. In DNA form, the CDR3 reads TGTGCCAGCAGCCGTAACCACTTGGGCGACGAGCAGTACTTC.

This clonotype has ten or more counts. The chain is built from TRBV7-6 and TRBJ1-6; 7 positions agree with TRBD1. CDR3 length equals 16 residues. V lost 5 bases to trimming and J lost 3 bases; unmatched junction nucleotides: 7. The germline gives CDR1 SGHVS, CDR2 FNYEAQ. CDR3 sequence (DNA): TGTGCCAGCAGCATGACAGGGAATGGCTATAATTCACCCCTCCACTTT. Protein product: CASSMTGNGYNSPLHF.

This clonotype was seen repeatedly, ten times or more. The J gene is TRBJ2-7, the V gene TRBV12-3 or TRBV12-4, with a tentative D call TRBD1 (5 bases). The CDR3 covers 14 residues. V was trimmed by 0 bases and J by 1 base, leaving 7 bases between them. CDR3: CASSLAGRSYEQYF. The CDR3 region has the DNA TGTGCCAGCAGTTTAGCGGGGCGATCCTACGAGCAGTACTTC.

The V gene is TRBV4-1, the J gene TRBJ2-5; TRBD2 aligns across 12 bases. The ends lost 2 bases at V and 5 bases at J; junction bases unmatched: 6. CDR1 and CDR2 from the germline V gene are MGHRA and YSYEKL. The CDR3 is 16 amino acids. The CDR3 region is CASSQQTSGSGETQYF. The CDR3 DNA is TGCGCCAGCAGCCAACAGACTAGCGGGAGTGGGGAGACCCAGTACTTC.

This clonotype was counted many times. V gene TRBV7-2 combines with J gene TRBJ1-2; a possible D gene is TRBD1 (5 bases). The CDR3 loop spans 12 amino acids. V was clipped by 5 bases and J by 7 bases, with 11 bases between them. CDR1 is SGHTA, CDR2 FQGNSA, per germline. CDR3 sequence (DNA): TGTGCCAGCAGCCGGCAGGGTGCTGGCTACACCTTC. Protein sequence: CASSRQGAGYTF. Drawing the rest from reference TRBV7-2 and TRBJ1-2, the complete variable domain is GAGVSQSPSNKVTEKGKDVELRCDPISGHTALYWYRQSLGQGLEFLIYFQGNSAPDKSGLPSDRFSAERTGGSVSTLTIQRTQQEDSAVYLCASSRQGAGYTFGSGTRLTVV.

The sample holds many counts of this clonotype. The chain has TRBV7-2 and TRBJ2-7, with D possibly matching TRBD1 (6 bases). V lost 5 bases, J lost 2 bases, and 16 bases lay in between. CDR1 and CDR2 from the germline V gene are SGHTA and FQGNSA. The CDR3 runs 15 residues. The DNA of the CDR3 is TGTGCCAGCAGCATACAGGGTATGGGTACCTACGAGCAGTACTTC. The encoded protein is CASSIQGMGTYEQYF.

This chain uses TRBV23-1 with TRBJ2-4, with D hard to call. TRBV23-1 is treated as an ORF (open reading frame) with a function not yet certain. The V gene lost 6 bases and the J gene lost 6 bases, with 15 bases spanning the gap. The CDR3 has 14 amino acids. CDR3 protein: CASSPDLWGNIQYF. The CDR3 nucleotides are TGCGCCAGCAGCCCGGATCTATGGGGAAACATTCAGTACTTC.

This clonotype has at least ten counts. The V and J genes are TRBV6-1 and TRBJ2-3; D might be TRBD1 or TRBD2, each matching 6 bases. V lost 11 bases, J lost 0 bases, and 12 bases lay in between. This CDR3 comprises 13 residues. The germline V gene encodes CDR1 MNHNS and CDR2 SASEGT. The DNA of the CDR3 is TGTGCCGCGAGGGGGGCAAGCACAGATACGCAGTATTTT. Its protein is CAARGASTDTQYF.

This clonotype was detected a few times. This chain joins TRBV6-6 and TRBJ2-3; D call uncertain. Deletions cut 2 bases from V and 2 bases from J, with 20 bases between. The germline gives CDR1 MNHNY, CDR2 SVGAGI (reference sequence). This CDR3 has 18 amino acids. CDR3 sequence (DNA): TGTGCCAGCAGTTACCCCTGGGGAAGGGCCCCGAACACAGATACGCAGTATTTT. As protein: CASSYPWGRAPNTDTQYF.